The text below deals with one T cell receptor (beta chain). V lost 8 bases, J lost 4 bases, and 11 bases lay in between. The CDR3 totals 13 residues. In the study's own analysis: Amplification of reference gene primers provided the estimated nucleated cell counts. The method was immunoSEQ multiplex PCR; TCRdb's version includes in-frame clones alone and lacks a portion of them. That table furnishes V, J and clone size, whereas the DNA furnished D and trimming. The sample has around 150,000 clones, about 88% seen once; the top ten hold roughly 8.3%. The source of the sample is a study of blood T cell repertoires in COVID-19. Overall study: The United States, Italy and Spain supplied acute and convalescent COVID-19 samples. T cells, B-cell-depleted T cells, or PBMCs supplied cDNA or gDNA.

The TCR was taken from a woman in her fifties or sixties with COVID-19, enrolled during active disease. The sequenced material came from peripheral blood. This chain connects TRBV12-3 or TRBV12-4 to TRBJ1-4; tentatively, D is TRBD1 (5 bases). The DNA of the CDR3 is TGTGCCAGCTCTCGACAGCTTAATGAAAAACTGTTTTTT. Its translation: CASSRQLNEKLFF.